This is a list of T cell receptor beta chains from one sample in a study of blood T cell repertoires in COVID-19. Some clones are missing from TCRdb's copy, which holds only in-frame ones; the method was immunoSEQ multiplex PCR. The sample records approximately 260,000 clones, 75% to 85% being singletons. Sequenced material: peripheral blood. The receptors stem from a woman aged 55-75 years with active or convalescent COVID-19. Both conserved end residues are part of each CDR3. The order of the fields is J gene, V gene, clone size, D gene, CDR3 protein, CDR3 DNA. D genes are given only for firm matches. Not all rows give a size; the values are once, few, many and, for expanded clones, a class.

TRBJ1-1	TRBV9	.	TRBD1	CASSTGQGAWTEAFF	TGTGCCAGCAGCACCGGACAGGGGGCATGGACTGAAGCTTTCTTT
TRBJ2-7	TRBV2	.	TRBD1	CASRQTGWYEQYF	TGTGCCAGCAGACAGACAGGGTGGTACGAGCAGTACTTC
TRBJ1-2	TRBV29-1	few	TRBD1	CSVGPGTGQGYGYTF	TGCAGCGTTGGCCCCGGGACAGGTCAAGGTTATGGCTACACCTTC
TRBJ2-7	TRBV10-3	.	TRBD1	CAISGRDRDYEQYF	TGTGCCATCAGTGGCCGGGACAGGGACTACGAGCAGTACTTC
TRBJ2-3	TRBV25-1	.	.	CASSNSEWSDTQYF	TGTGCCAGCAGCAACTCGGAGTGGTCAGATACGCAGTATTTT
TRBJ2-3	TRBV7-8	.	.	CASSLVWGGAADTQYF	TGTGCCAGCAGCTTAGTTTGGGGGGGGGCCGCAGATACGCAGTATTTT
TRBJ1-2	TRBV2	few	.	CASSVQGAYGYTF	TGTGCCAGCAGTGTGCAGGGTGCCTATGGCTACACCTTC
TRBJ2-1	TRBV19	.	TRBD1	CASSPPGQGSSDEQFF	TGTGCCAGTAGCCCACCGGGACAGGGATCGAGCGATGAGCAGTTCTTC
TRBJ1-1	TRBV30	.	TRBD1	CAWNRGNTEAFF	TGTGCCTGGAACAGGGGAAACACTGAAGCTTTCTTT
TRBJ1-2	TRBV23-1	.	.	CASPPGTYGYTF	TGCGCCAGCCCCCCCGGGACTTATGGCTACACCTTC
TRBJ2-1	TRBV29-1	.	.	CSGGLRDNEQFF	TGCAGCGGCGGGCTTCGCGACAATGAGCAGTTCTTC